The 31 T cell receptor beta chains in this list originate from one sample, sequenced in a study of T cell repertoires in cytomegalovirus infection. TCRdb recomputed calls from the reads with MiXCR, one row per CDR3 protein. Of about 83,000 distinct CDR3 sequences listed, approximately 43% were seen once; the top ten hold 85% to 95%. These receptors' antigens are unknown. The source material was CD8+ T cells from cultured PBMCs, sampled from culture after CMV antigen stimulation. The receptors derive from a human donor in good health (CMV status not recorded). Some clones in this sample may be carry-over from other donors' samples.

The chain has TRBV7-2 and TRBJ2-7; D unclear. V was clipped by 5 bases and J by 3 bases, with 8 bases between them. CDR3 length: 12 residues. Germline V gene data show CDR1 as SGHTA and CDR2 as FQGNSA. CDR3 sequence: CASSHLNYEQYF. For the CDR3, the DNA is TGTGCCAGCAGCCACTTGAACTACGAGCAGTACTTC.

The chain couples TRBV18 to TRBJ1-1; D remains ambiguous. Trimming shortened V by 2 bases and J by 1 base, and 8 bases separated the two germline ends. This CDR3 has 14 residues. Germline CDR1 reads KGHSH; CDR2 reads LQKENI. The CDR3 DNA reads TGTGCCAGCTCACCAGTGGATCCGAACACTGAAGCTTTCTTT. Protein: CASSPVDPNTEAFF.

This chain uses TRBV12-5 with TRBJ2-1; the D gene is possibly TRBD2 (5 bases). This CDR3 has 14 amino acids. Germline V gene lookup returns CDR1 LGHNT and CDR2 FRNRAP. Trimming took off 6 bases at V and 6 bases at J, with 15 bases between the two ends. DNA of the CDR3: TGTGCTAGTGGGAAGGACGGGAAAATCAATGAGCAGTTCTTC. Its translation: CASGKDGKINEQFF.

The chain carries TRBV7-8 and TRBJ2-2; possibly TRBD1 for D (5 bases). With 1 base removed from V and 8 bases from J, the gap between germline ends came to 11 bases. Germline V CDR1 and CDR2: SGHVS, FQNEAQ. This CDR3 contains 14 residues. The DNA of the CDR3 is TGTGCCAGCAGCTTAGGCAGGGTTGGTGGGGAGCTGTTTTTT. Translating it yields CASSLGRVGGELFF. Supplemented by reference TRBV7-8 and TRBJ2-2, the full variable domain reads GAGVSQSPRYKVAKRGQDVALRCDPISGHVSLFWYQQALGQGPEFLTYFQNEAQLDKSGLPSDRFFAERPEGSVSTLKIQRTQQEDSAVYLCASSLGRVGGELFFGEGSRLTVL.

This chain links TRBV28 with TRBJ1-5; D remains unclear. Germline CDR1 and CDR2: MDHEN and SYDVKM. The CDR3 sequence is 13 residues long. V dropped 2 bases and J dropped 6 bases, with 8 bases sitting between them. The CDR3 region is CASSLSLSQPQHF. In DNA form, the CDR3 reads TGTGCCAGCAGTTTAAGTTTGAGTCAGCCCCAGCATTTT.

In regard to this clonotype: A much larger clonotype is one base distant, so this may be a read error. This chain uses TRBV7-2 with TRBJ2-7, with D perhaps matching TRBD2 (5 bases). Trimming stripped 4 bases from V and 0 bases from J, with 16 bases between. The CDR3 runs to 16 residues. Germline assignment: CDR1 SGHTA and CDR2 FQGNSA. In DNA, the CDR3 is TGTGCCAGCAGCTCTCTATCGGGATCTTACTCCTACGAGCAGTACTTC. This gives the protein CASSSLSGSYSYEQYF.

The rearrangement links TRBV14 to TRBJ2-5; D is possibly TRBD2 (6 bases). Trimming shortened V by 0 bases and J by 5 bases, and 16 bases separated the two germline ends. There are 16 residues in the CDR3. The germline V gene encodes CDR1 SGHDN and CDR2 FVKESK. In DNA form, the CDR3 reads TGTGCCAGCAGCCAAGATAATCGCCTAGGAGGGGAGACCCAGTACTTC. Translated: CASSQDNRLGGETQYF.

This chain joins TRBV7-9 and TRBJ2-3; D unresolved. Trimming shortened V by 5 bases and J by 5 bases, and 8 bases separated the two germline ends. The germline CDR1 and CDR2 sequences are SEHNR and FQNEAQ (reference sequence). The CDR3 has 12 amino acids. The CDR3 coding sequence is TGTGCCAGCAGCCGGAGACTAGATACGCAGTATTTT. It encodes CASSRRLDTQYF.

The chain has TRBV12-3 or TRBV12-4 and TRBJ2-5, with no clear D. CDR3 size: 12 residues. Trimming removed 3 bases at V and 3 bases at J, with 5 bases between. The CDR3 nucleotides are TGTGCCAGCAGTTTCTTGGAAGAGACCCAGTACTTC. Amino acids: CASSFLEETQYF.

V is TRBV6-4 and J is TRBJ1-2; TRBD1 is a possible D gene (6 bases). V was shortened by 6 bases and J by 8 bases, with 13 bases between the two germline ends. CDR1 is MRHNA, CDR2 SNTAGT, per germline. The CDR3 has 12 amino acids. CDR3 bases: TGTGCCAGCAGGGCACAGGGTAAGGGCTACACCTTC. Encoded protein: CASRAQGKGYTF.

J is TRBJ2-1 and V is TRBV11-2; D gene uncertain. Looked up from germline, CDR1 is SGHAT and CDR2 is FQNNGV. With 6 bases removed from V and 8 bases from J, the gap between germline ends came to 17 bases. This CDR3 comprises 14 residues. The CDR3 region has the DNA TGTGCCAGCAGTCTTGAGCGCAATTGGGATGAGCAGTTCTTC. Translating gives CASSLERNWDEQFF.

In this sample, this clonotype turned up once. An end of the junction differs from the germline gene, which may be a read error. V gene TRBV6-2 or TRBV6-3 combines with J gene TRBJ1-1, with unresolved D. This CDR3 is 14 amino acids long. Germline loops: CDR1 MNHEY, CDR2 SVGEGT. The CDR3 sequence is CASSSPEPNTESWF. CDR3 sequence (DNA): TGTGCCAGCAGTTCCCCAGAACCGAACACTGAATCTTGGTTT.

This clonotype has more than one count but fewer than ten. The chain is built from TRBV6-6 and TRBJ1-1, with D possibly matching TRBD1 (6 bases). CDR1 MNHNY and CDR2 SVGAGI come from the germline V gene (reference sequence). Trimming stripped 0 bases from V and 4 bases from J, with 15 bases between. The CDR3 has 16 amino acids. CDR3 in DNA: TGTGCCAGCAGTTACTCATGGGGGGGCGTTGGCACTGAAGCTTTCTTT. Its protein product is CASSYSWGGVGTEAFF.

This clonotype was seen only a few times. The gene calls are TRBV12-5 and TRBJ2-7; the match to TRBD1 covers 10 bases. The CDR3 is 16 residues long. The J segment lost 1 base and the V segment lost 4 bases, leaving 7 bases of the junction unmatched. CDR1 and CDR2 (germline): LGHNT, FRNRAP. This chain's CDR3 is CASGWGDRGLSYEQYF. In DNA form, the CDR3 reads TGTGCTAGTGGTTGGGGGGACAGGGGTCTGTCCTACGAGCAGTACTTC.

The chain joins TRBV28 to TRBJ2-5; 9 positions agree with TRBD2. Trimming removed 6 bases from V and 2 bases from J; junction bases left unmatched: 16. Germline V gives CDR1 MDHEN, CDR2 SYDVKM. The CDR3 has 18 residues. In DNA, the CDR3 is TGTGCCAGCAGCCCCTACCTCGGAGGTGCGGGAGGGCAAGAGACCCAGTACTTC. Translation: CASSPYLGGAGGQETQYF.

The chain carries TRBV7-4 and TRBJ1-5; the D gene is possibly TRBD1 (5 bases). The V end was cut by 2 bases, the J end by 5 bases, with 16 bases between. The CDR3 contains 16 residues. Germline loops: CDR1 SGHVT, CDR2 SQSDAQ. The CDR3 coding sequence is TGTGCCAGCAGCTTAAGCCCCGGGGGGGGGGATCAGCCCCAGCATTTT. It codes for CASSLSPGGGDQPQHF.

The chain links TRBV7-2 to TRBJ1-5; TRBD1 matches 7 bases. Germline V gene lookup returns CDR1 SGHTA and CDR2 FQGNSA. The CDR3 covers 15 residues. J gave up 6 bases and V 2 bases, and 7 bases lay outside the gene matches. The CDR3 spells CASSLRGDRRQPQHF. The CDR3 nucleotides read TGTGCCAGCAGCTTACGAGGGGACAGACGTCAGCCCCAGCATTTT.

V and J are TRBV9 and TRBJ2-5; a weak D match, TRBD1 (6 bases). Between the trimmed V and J ends, which lost 6 bases and 1 base, there was a span of 13 bases. The germline gives CDR1 SGDLS, CDR2 YYNGEE. CDR3 length: 14 residues. As DNA, the CDR3 is TGTGCCAGCACTAAGGGGACAATCCAAGAGACCCAGTACTTC. Its protein product is CASTKGTIQETQYF.

This clonotype was detected a few times. The CDR3 DNA follows: TGTGCCAGCAGCTCCCAGATCACAGGGAACACCGGGGAGCTGTTTTTT. Its protein is CASSSQITGNTGELFF. The genes are TRBV11-3 and TRBJ2-2; D might be TRBD1 (5 bases). This CDR3 comprises 16 residues. Germline assignment: CDR1 SGHNT and CDR2 YENEEA. V was clipped by 4 bases and J by 1 base, with 13 bases between them.

The genes are TRBV27 and TRBJ1-6, with D uncertain. The CDR3 contains 12 residues. V lost 3 bases to trimming and J lost 6 bases, with 3 bases between them. Germline-derived CDR1 and CDR2 are MNHEY and SMNVEV (reference sequence). In DNA, the CDR3 is TGTGCCAGCAGTTTCCCTAATTCACCCCTCCACTTT. It encodes CASSFPNSPLHF.

This chain joins TRBV4-2 and TRBJ2-1, with D unclear. The germline CDR1 and CDR2 sequences are LGHNA and YNFKEQ. Between the trimmed V and J ends, which lost 0 bases and 2 bases, there was a span of 2 bases. This CDR3 region has 13 residues. CDR3 bases: TGTGCCAGCAGCCAAGAGACCTACAATGAGCAGTTCTTC. Its protein is CASSQETYNEQFF.

This clonotype turned up a few times. The chain is built from TRBV29-1 and TRBJ2-2; 10 bases align to TRBD2. The germline gives CDR1 SQVTM, CDR2 ANQGSEA. This CDR3 contains 14 residues. The junction had 6 bases not matched to a gene; V was cut back by 6 bases and J by 5 bases. The CDR3 coding sequence is TGCAGCGTAGCTGGACTAGCGGCTACCGGGGAGCTGTTTTTT. It is translated as CSVAGLAATGELFF.

V usage is TRBV15 and J usage is TRBJ2-3; TRBD1 might be the D (6 bases). The CDR3 extends over 14 amino acids. V was shortened by 5 bases and J by 0 bases, with 9 bases between the two germline ends. Germline values: CDR1 LNHNV, CDR2 YYDKDF (reference sequence). The CDR3 DNA follows: TGTGCCACCAGCGGGGGCCGGAGCACAGATACGCAGTATTTT. Its translation: CATSGGRSTDTQYF.

The rearrangement joins TRBV19 to TRBJ2-3, with TRBD2 matching over 15 bases. Looked up from germline, CDR1 is LNHDA and CDR2 is SQIVND (reference sequence). The CDR3 covers 16 residues. V lost 7 bases, J lost 6 bases, and 8 bases stayed unmatched. The DNA for the CDR3 is TGTGCCAGTAATACTCTCGGACTAGCGGGAGGGGATACGCAGTATTTT. This codes for CASNTLGLAGGDTQYF. Full variable domain (outside the CDR3, taken from reference TRBV19 and TRBJ2-3): DGGITQSPKYLFRKEGQNVTLSCEQNLNHDAMYWYRQDPGQGLRLIYYSQIVNDFQKGDIAEGYSVSREKKESFPLTVTSAQKNPTAFYLCASNTLGLAGGDTQYFGPGTRLTVL.

The chain couples TRBV2 to TRBJ2-1, with D perhaps TRBD2 (7 bases). Trimming left V 8 bases short and J 12 bases short, with 23 bases between. Germline CDR1 reads SNHLY; CDR2 reads FYNNEI. The CDR3 has 14 residues. CDR3 sequence reads: CASPLLGGPERQFF. CDR3 coding DNA: TGTGCCAGCCCCCTACTCGGGGGGCCAGAGAGGCAGTTCTTC.

This sequence joins TRBV12-3 or TRBV12-4 and TRBJ1-1, with D tentatively TRBD1 (6 bases). V lost 6 bases and J 4 bases, leaving 18 bases between the germline ends. The CDR3 sequence is 15 residues long. CDR3 sequence reads: CASRTLRGGSTEAFF. The CDR3 region has the DNA TGTGCCAGCAGAACCCTCAGGGGCGGGAGCACTGAAGCTTTCTTT.

V and J are TRBV20-1 and TRBJ1-2; D not resolved. Trimming took off 1 base at V and 0 bases at J, with 9 bases between the two ends. The length of the CDR3 is 14 residues. Germline CDR1 is DFQATT and CDR2 is SNEGSKA (reference sequence). The CDR3 DNA follows: TGCAGTGCTAGAGCCTTCGGGGCTAACTATGGCTACACCTTC. Protein sequence: CSARAFGANYGYTF.

This clonotype was detected only a few times. The chain links TRBV7-9 to TRBJ2-2, with no clear D. Germline-derived CDR1 and CDR2 are SEHNR and FQNEAQ (reference sequence). The CDR3 is 12 amino acids. V lost 5 bases, J lost 7 bases, and 8 bases lay in between. The CDR3 coding sequence is TGTGCCAGCAGCCCCGGGTACGGGGAGCTGTTTTTT. Its translation is CASSPGYGELFF.

The rearrangement uses TRBV30 and TRBJ1-4, with D unresolved. V lost 4 bases and J lost 6, with 12 bases in between. Germline V CDR1 and CDR2: GTSNPN, SVGIG (reference sequence). The CDR3 length is 13 residues. The CDR3 DNA is TGTGCCTGGAACGCAGGCGATTATGAAAAACTGTTTTTT. This sequence encodes CAWNAGDYEKLFF.

There are a few counts of this clonotype. This chain joins TRBV9 and TRBJ1-1; no firm D call. This CDR3 contains 16 residues. Per the germline V gene, CDR1 is SGDLS and CDR2 is YYNGEE. V was cut by 3 bases and J by 1 base, with 16 bases left in between. The CDR3 spells CASSALATAKNTEAFF. In nucleotides, the CDR3 is TGTGCCAGCAGCGCCCTAGCAACCGCGAAGAACACTGAAGCTTTCTTT.

V and J are TRBV27 and TRBJ1-2; no reliable D call. CDR1 and CDR2 (germline): MNHEY, SMNVEV (reference sequence). The CDR3 extends over 15 amino acids. Trimming removed 3 bases at V and 1 base at J, with 12 bases between. CDR3 coding DNA: TGTGCCAGCAGTTTGGGGATCAGTAGTAACTATGGCTACACCTTC. Residues: CASSLGISSNYGYTF.